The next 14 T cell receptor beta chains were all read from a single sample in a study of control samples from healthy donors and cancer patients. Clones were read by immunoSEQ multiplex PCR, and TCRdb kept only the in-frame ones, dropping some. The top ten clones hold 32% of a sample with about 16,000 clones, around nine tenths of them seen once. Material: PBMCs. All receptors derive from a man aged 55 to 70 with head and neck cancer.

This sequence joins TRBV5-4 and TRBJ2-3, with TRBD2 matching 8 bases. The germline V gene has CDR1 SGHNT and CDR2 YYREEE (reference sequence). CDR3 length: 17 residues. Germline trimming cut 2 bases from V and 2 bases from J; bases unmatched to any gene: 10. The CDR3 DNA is TGTGCCAGCAGCTTAGGAAGCCGGGGGGGCCTCACAGATACGCAGTATTTT. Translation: CASSLGSRGGLTDTQYF.

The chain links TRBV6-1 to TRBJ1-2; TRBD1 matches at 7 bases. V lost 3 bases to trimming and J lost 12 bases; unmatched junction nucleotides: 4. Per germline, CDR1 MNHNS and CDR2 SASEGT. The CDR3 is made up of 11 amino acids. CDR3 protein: CASSETGTDTF. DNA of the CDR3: TGTGCCAGCAGTGAGACAGGGACGGACACCTTC.

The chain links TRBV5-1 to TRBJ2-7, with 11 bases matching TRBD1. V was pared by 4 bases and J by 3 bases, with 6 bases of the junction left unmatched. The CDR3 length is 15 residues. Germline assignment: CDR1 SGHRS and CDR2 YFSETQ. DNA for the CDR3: TGCGCCAGCAGCGGGGACAGGGGGACAAACTACGAGCAGTACTTC. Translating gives CASSGDRGTNYEQYF.

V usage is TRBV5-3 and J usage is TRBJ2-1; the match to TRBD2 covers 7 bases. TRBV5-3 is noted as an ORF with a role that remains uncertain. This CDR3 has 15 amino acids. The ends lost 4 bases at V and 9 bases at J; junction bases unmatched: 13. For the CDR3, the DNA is TGTGCCAGAAGCGGGCTAGCGGCCGCCACCGGTGAGCAGTTCTTC. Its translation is CARSGLAAATGEQFF.

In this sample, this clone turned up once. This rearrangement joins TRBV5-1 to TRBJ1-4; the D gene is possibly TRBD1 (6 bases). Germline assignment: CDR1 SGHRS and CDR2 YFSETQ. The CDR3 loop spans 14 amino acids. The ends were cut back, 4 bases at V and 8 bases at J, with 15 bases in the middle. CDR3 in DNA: TGCGCCAGCAGCCCACAGGGCCTTCGGGAAAAACTGTTTTTT. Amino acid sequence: CASSPQGLREKLFF.

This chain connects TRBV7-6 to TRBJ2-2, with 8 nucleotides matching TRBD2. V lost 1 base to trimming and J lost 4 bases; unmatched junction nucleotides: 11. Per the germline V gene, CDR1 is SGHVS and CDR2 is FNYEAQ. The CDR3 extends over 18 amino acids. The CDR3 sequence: CASSLVPSGGRSTGELFF. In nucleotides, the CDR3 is TGTGCCAGCAGCTTAGTACCCAGCGGGGGTCGGAGCACCGGGGAGCTGTTTTTT. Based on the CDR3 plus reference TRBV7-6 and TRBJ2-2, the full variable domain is GAGVSQSPRYKVTKRGQDVALRCDPISGHVSLYWYRQALGQGPEFLTYFNYEAQQDKSGLPNDRFSAERPEGSISTLTIQRTEQRDSAMYRCASSLVPSGGRSTGELFFGEGSRLTVL.

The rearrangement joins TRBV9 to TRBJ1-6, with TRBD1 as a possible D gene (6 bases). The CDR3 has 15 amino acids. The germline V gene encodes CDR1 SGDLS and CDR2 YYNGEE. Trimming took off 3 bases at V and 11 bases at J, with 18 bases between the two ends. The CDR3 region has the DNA TGTGCCAGCAGCGCCGGACAGACACTCCGGACACCCCTCCACTTT. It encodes CASSAGQTLRTPLHF.

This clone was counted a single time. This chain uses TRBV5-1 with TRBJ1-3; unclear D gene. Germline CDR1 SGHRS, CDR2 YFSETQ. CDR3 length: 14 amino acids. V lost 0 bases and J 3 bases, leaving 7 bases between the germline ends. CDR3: CASSLGPFGNTIYF. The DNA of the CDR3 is TGCGCCAGCAGCTTGGGGCCATTTGGAAACACCATATATTTT.

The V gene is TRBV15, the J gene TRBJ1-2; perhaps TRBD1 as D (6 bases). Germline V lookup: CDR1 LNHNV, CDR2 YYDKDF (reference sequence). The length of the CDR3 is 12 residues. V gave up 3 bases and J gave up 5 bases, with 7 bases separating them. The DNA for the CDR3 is TGTGCCACCAGCAGCGACAGGTATGGCTACACCTTC. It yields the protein CATSSDRYGYTF.

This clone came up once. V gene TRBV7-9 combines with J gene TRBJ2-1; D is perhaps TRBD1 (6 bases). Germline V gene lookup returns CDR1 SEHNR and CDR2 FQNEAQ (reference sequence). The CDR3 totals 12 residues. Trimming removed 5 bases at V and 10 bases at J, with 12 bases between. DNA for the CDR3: TGTGCCAGCAGCCCCCAGGGGATGGAGCAGTTCTTC. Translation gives CASSPQGMEQFF.

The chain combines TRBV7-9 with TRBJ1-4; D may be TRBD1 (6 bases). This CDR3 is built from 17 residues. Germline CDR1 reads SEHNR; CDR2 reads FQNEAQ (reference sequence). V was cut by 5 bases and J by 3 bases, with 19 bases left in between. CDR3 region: CASSPKTYRDANEKLFF. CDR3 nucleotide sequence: TGTGCCAGCAGCCCAAAAACCTACAGGGATGCTAATGAAAAACTGTTTTTT.

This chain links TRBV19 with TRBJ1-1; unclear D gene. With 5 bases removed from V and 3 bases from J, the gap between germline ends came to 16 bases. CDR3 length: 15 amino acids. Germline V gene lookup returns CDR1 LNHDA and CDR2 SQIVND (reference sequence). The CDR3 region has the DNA TGTGCCAGTAGTCCCTGGTCAACCGAGCACACTGAAGCTTTCTTT. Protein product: CASSPWSTEHTEAFF.

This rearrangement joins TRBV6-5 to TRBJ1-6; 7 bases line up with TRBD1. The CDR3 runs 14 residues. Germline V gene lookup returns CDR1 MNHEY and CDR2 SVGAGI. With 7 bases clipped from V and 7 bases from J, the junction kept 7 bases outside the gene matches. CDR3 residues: CASTAHRGNSPLHF. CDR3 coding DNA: TGTGCCAGCACCGCCCACAGGGGAAATTCACCCCTCCACTTT.

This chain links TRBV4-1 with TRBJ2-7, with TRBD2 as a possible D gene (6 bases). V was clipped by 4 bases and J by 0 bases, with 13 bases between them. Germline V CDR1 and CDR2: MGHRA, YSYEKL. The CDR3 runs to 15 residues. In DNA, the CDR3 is TGCGCCAGCAGCCCACTAGCCCTGAGCTCCTACGAGCAGTACTTC. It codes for CASSPLALSSYEQYF.